Shown below are 19 T cell receptor beta chains from a single sample sequenced in a study of regulatory T cells in long-lasting Graves disease (dated by TCRdb to the early 2020s). Library construction relied on multiplex PCR. Reads for this sample came from an Illumina HiSeq 4000. To build TCR beta libraries, CDR3 regions were amplified by Arm-PCR using iRepertoire HTBI primers. Clones were called with MiXCR by TCRdb after fastp trimmed the public reads at Q25, and only in-frame beta chains were retained. Entries that share a CDR3 protein sequence are merged under the most common genes and DNA. This sample is represented by 500,000 or so distinct CDR3 sequences; about 14% of them were singletons. The ten largest clones capture under 20% of the sample. Sample time point, as interpreted from the label and publication: newly diagnosed GD, antithyroid drugs for less than 3 months. For both TCR sequencing and RNA sequencing, RNA was extracted from PBMCs using TRIzol.

This sample was also put to use in a study of T cells in Graves' hyperthyroidism and ophthalmopathy.

Sequenced material: peripheral blood mononuclear cells (PBMCs), taken at new diagnosis, from a patient treated with antithyroid drugs. These receptors all stem from a woman aged 45-59 years with Graves disease. Donor details come from another sample of the same person, matched by shared clones.

In this sample, this clonotype turned up many times. The chain uses TRBV7-3 and TRBJ2-1; the match to TRBD2 covers 8 bases. CDR1 SGHTA and CDR2 FQGTGA come from the germline V gene. The CDR3 consists of 15 residues. V trimming: 1 base; J trimming: 9 bases; junction bases outside the gene matches: 8. As DNA, the CDR3 is TGTGCCAGCAGCTTAATATCGAGCGGGAGAAGTGAGCAGTTCTTC. Its protein product is CASSLISSGRSEQFF. Looking up the rest from reference TRBV7-3 and TRBJ2-1 gives the full variable domain: GAGVSQTPSNKVTEKGKYVELRCDPISGHTALYWYRQSLGQGPEFLIYFQGTGAADDSGLPNDRFFAVRPEGSVSTLKIQRTERGDSAVYLCASSLISSGRSEQFFGPGTRLTVL.

This clonotype was counted ten times or more. The chain employs TRBV28 and TRBJ1-6; TRBD1 is a possible D gene (5 bases). The CDR3 has 17 amino acids. Trimming took 6 bases from V and 1 from J, leaving 16 bases between them. From germline, CDR1 is MDHEN and CDR2 SYDVKM. This CDR3 is CASRYQRGGSYNSPLHF. Written as DNA, the CDR3 is TGTGCCAGCAGATACCAGCGGGGGGGGTCCTATAATTCACCCCTCCACTTT.

The rearrangement joins TRBV28 to TRBJ1-6; D gene uncertain. V was trimmed by 8 bases and J by 7 bases, leaving 12 bases between them. Germline V gene sequence: CDR1 MDHEN, CDR2 SYDVKM. This CDR3 has 13 amino acids. CDR3 loop: CASQADGNSPLHF. CDR3 sequence (DNA): TGTGCCAGCCAAGCAGACGGCAATTCACCCCTCCACTTT.

This clonotype was seen only a few times. The chain recombines TRBV19 with TRBJ2-1; 13 bases are shared with TRBD2. V shed 5 bases and J 2 bases; nucleotides not matched to a gene: 9. Germline assignment: CDR1 LNHDA and CDR2 SQIVND (reference sequence). The CDR3 is 18 residues long. CDR3 sequence (DNA): TGTGCCAGTAGTCCCGGGACTAGCGGGATGACCGCCTACAATGAGCAGTTCTTC. Translating it yields CASSPGTSGMTAYNEQFF.

This clonotype was counted at least ten times. This sequence joins TRBV11-2 and TRBJ2-7, with D possibly being TRBD2 (6 bases). Germline V gives CDR1 SGHAT, CDR2 FQNNGV. The CDR3 sequence is 13 residues long. V was trimmed by 2 bases and J by 6 bases, leaving 11 bases between them. CDR3 DNA sequence: TGTGCCAGCAGCTTATTCGAAGCGGGCGAGCAGTACTTC. Translating gives CASSLFEAGEQYF.

The chain carries TRBV9 and TRBJ2-7; D might be TRBD1 or TRBD2, each matching 5 bases. CDR3 size: 18 residues. Trimming took 4 bases from V and 0 from J, leaving 23 bases between them. In germline, CDR1 is SGDLS, CDR2 YYNGEE. The CDR3 DNA reads TGTGCCAGCAGCCCCCCCCCTATAACCGGGGCAAACTCCTACGAGCAGTACTTC. This encodes CASSPPPITGANSYEQYF.

About this clonotype itself: An end of the junction differs from the germline gene, which may be a read error. The chain uses TRBV5-1 and TRBJ2-4, with 12 bases identical to TRBD2. The CDR3 extends over 19 amino acids. CDR1 SGHRS and CDR2 YFSETQ come from the germline V gene. In nucleotides, the CDR3 is TGTGCCAGCAGCTTAAGCCGGTGGCTAGCGGGAGGGGTCAAAAACATTCAGTACTTC. Protein: CASSLSRWLAGGVKNIQYF. Drawing the rest from reference TRBV5-1 and TRBJ2-4, the complete variable domain is KAGVTQTPRYLIKTRGQQVTLSCSPISGHRSVSWYQQTPGQGLQFLFEYFSETQRNKGNFPGRFSGRQFSNSRSEMNVSTLELGDSALYLCASSLSRWLAGGVKNIQYFGAGTRLSVL.

This clonotype was recorded at least ten times. CDR3 DNA: TGTGCCAGCACCGAAGGACAGGGAAGCTACAATGAGCAGTTCTTC. Amino acid sequence: CASTEGQGSYNEQFF. V gene TRBV7-6 combines with J gene TRBJ2-1, with TRBD1 identical over 8 bases. From germline, CDR1 is SGHVS and CDR2 FNYEAQ. With V trimmed by 7 bases and J by 3 bases, 8 bases remained unmatched. The length of the CDR3 is 15 residues.

The table lists this clonotype with many counts. The rearrangement uses TRBV6-2 or TRBV6-3 and TRBJ2-2; 9 bases are shared with TRBD2. Trimming removed 6 bases from V and 5 bases from J; junction bases left unmatched: 7. Germline lookup yields CDR1 MNHEY and CDR2 SVGEGT. The length of the CDR3 is 15 residues. CDR3 nucleotide sequence: TGTGCCAGCAGCATAGCGGGAGCCTTTACCGGGGAGCTGTTTTTT. Translating it yields CASSIAGAFTGELFF.

This clonotype was recorded a few times. V and J are TRBV5-1 and TRBJ1-2; D is undetermined. This CDR3 is 14 amino acids long. V lost 6 bases and J 8 bases, leaving 20 bases between the germline ends. Germline lookup yields CDR1 SGHRS and CDR2 YFSETQ. The CDR3 DNA reads as TGCGCCAGCACCCCGGACGCGGCGCCCGGGGGCTACACCTTC. Residues: CASTPDAAPGGYTF.

As for this clonotype: This may be a read error, as it is one base from a much larger clone. The V call is TRBV11-2, the J call TRBJ2-1; TRBD2 might be the D (6 bases). With 1 base removed from V and 12 bases from J, the gap between germline ends came to 10 bases. There are 12 residues in the CDR3. Germline V CDR1 and CDR2: SGHAT, FQNNGV. The CDR3 here is CASSLAQGGQFF. CDR3 sequence (DNA): TGTGCCAGCAGCTTAGCCCAGGGAGGGCAGTTCTTC. Looking up the rest from reference TRBV11-2 and TRBJ2-1 gives the full variable domain: EAGVAQSPRYKIIEKRQSVAFWCNPISGHATLYWYQQILGQGPKLLIQFQNNGVVDDSQLPKDRFSAERLKGVDSTLKIQPAKLEDSAVYLCASSLAQGGQFFGPGTRLTVL.

The V gene is TRBV11-1, the J gene TRBJ2-3; tentatively, D is TRBD2 (6 bases). Trimming stripped 5 bases from V and 2 bases from J, with 14 bases between. This CDR3 spans 15 amino acids. CDR1 SGHAT and CDR2 FQDESV come from the germline V gene (reference sequence). The CDR3 nucleotides are TGTGCCAGCAGCCCCGTAGGGGACTCCACAGATACGCAGTATTTT. This translates into CASSPVGDSTDTQYF.

Ten or more counts support this clonotype. The V and J genes are TRBV7-3 and TRBJ2-1; maybe TRBD1 (6 bases). Between the trimmed V and J ends, which lost 6 bases and 5 bases, there was a span of 17 bases. The CDR3 runs 15 residues. Germline-derived CDR1 and CDR2 are SGHTA and FQGTGA. The CDR3 DNA sequence: TGTGCCAGCAGTCGTCGTCCGGACAGTAACAATGAGCAGTTCTTC. Residues: CASSRRPDSNNEQFF.

This clonotype was observed a few times. The rearrangement uses TRBV9 and TRBJ2-7; D possibly corresponds to TRBD1 (6 bases). Germline lookup yields CDR1 SGDLS and CDR2 YYNGEE. The CDR3 has 14 residues. V shed 3 bases and J shed 0 bases, with 10 bases lying between them. This chain's CDR3 is CASSGDTSSYEQYF. The CDR3 DNA follows: TGTGCCAGCAGCGGGGACACGAGCTCCTACGAGCAGTACTTC. The variable domain in full, completed from reference TRBV9 and TRBJ2-7, reads DSGVTQTPKHLITATGQRVTLRCSPRSGDLSVYWYQQSLDQGLQFLIQYYNGEERAKGNILERFSAQQFPDLHSELNLSSLELGDSALYFCASSGDTSSYEQYFGPGTRLTVT.

The sample holds many counts of this clonotype. The rearrangement links TRBV12-3 or TRBV12-4 to TRBJ2-7; tentative D call: TRBD1 (6 bases). The CDR3 has 13 amino acids. The V end was cut by 7 bases, the J end by 2 bases, with 12 bases between. The CDR3 coding sequence is TGTGCCAGCATCATCCGGGACACCTACGAGCAGTACTTC. It specifies CASIIRDTYEQYF.

This clonotype was observed at least ten times. The chain is built from TRBV28 and TRBJ2-7, with TRBD2 identical over 10 bases. This CDR3 comprises 16 residues. Trimming cost V 6 bases and J 3 bases; bases outside gene matches: 11. Germline CDR1 reads MDHEN; CDR2 reads SYDVKM. CDR3 protein: CASSLGGAGGGYEQYF. Here the CDR3 DNA reads TGTGCCAGCAGCTTGGGGGGAGCGGGAGGGGGCTACGAGCAGTACTTC.

This clonotype was detected only a few times. This chain uses TRBV18 with TRBJ2-3; 9 nucleotides line up with TRBD2. V dropped 2 bases and J dropped 0; count of bases not matched to a gene: 9. There are 18 residues in the CDR3. Germline V gene data show CDR1 as KGHSH and CDR2 as LQKENI. For the CDR3, the DNA is TGTGCCAGCTCACCAATGTGGGCTAGCGGGGCTAGCACAGATACGCAGTATTTT. Encoded protein: CASSPMWASGASTDTQYF.

This clonotype was seen ten or more times. The chain combines TRBV28 with TRBJ1-5, with unresolved D. V dropped 3 bases and J dropped 4 bases, with 7 bases sitting between them. The CDR3 is 13 residues long. Per germline, CDR1 MDHEN and CDR2 SYDVKM. CDR3: CASSLRLNQPQHF. CDR3 sequence (DNA): TGTGCCAGCAGTTTGAGGCTTAATCAGCCCCAGCATTTT.

This clonotype was observed many times. CDR3 DNA sequence: TGTGCCAGCAGTGAAGCCAGGCTTTCTAACACTGAAGCTTTCTTT. Protein product: CASSEARLSNTEAFF. The genes are TRBV2 and TRBJ1-1, with D unclear. The germline V and J ends were trimmed by 0 bases and 2 bases, with 10 bases remaining between them. Germline CDR1 reads SNHLY; CDR2 reads FYNNEI. This CDR3 has 15 residues.